This T cell receptor (beta chain) comes out of a study of T cells in Graves' hyperthyroidism and ophthalmopathy. Regarding the study as a whole: In validation, the model predicted ophthalmopathy. These predictions came a median about 6.2 months before onset.

A note on this clonotype: The antigen remains unidentified. Being one base from a much bigger clone, this may be a read error.

Researchers amplified the TCR beta CDR3 regions from RNA transcripts. A set of HTBI primers served as the primers for a first-round RT-PCR of the TCR CDR3. TCRdb passed the multiplex PCR reads through MiXCR, listing each CDR3 protein once. This repertoire shows hundreds of thousands of distinct CDR3 sequences, about 45% found once; its top ten account for less than 9.5%. V was shortened by 10 bases and J by 0 bases, with 12 bases between the two germline ends. Germline-derived CDR1 and CDR2 are SNHLY and FYNNEI. The CDR3 is 13 amino acids. V usage is TRBV2 and J usage is TRBJ1-2, with D perhaps matching TRBD1 (6 bases). Sequenced input: peripheral blood or thyroid tissue (not recorded which). This clonotype was obtained from an adult man with Graves' disease, either hyperthyroidism or ophthalmopathy (not recorded which). In DNA form, the CDR3 reads TGTGCCAACACCGGACAGACTAACTATGGCTACACCTTC. This gives the protein CANTGQTNYGYTF.